This TCR beta chain was identified in a study of blood T cell repertoires in COVID-19. For the study at large: The United States, Italy and Spain were the sources of the acute and convalescent COVID-19 samples. T cells, B-cell-depleted T cells, or PBMCs provided the cDNA or gDNA that served as material.

The V and J ends lost 11 bases and 0 bases respectively, with 13 bases between them. CDR1 and CDR2 from the germline V gene are LNHDA and SQIVND (reference sequence). The CDR3 extends over 14 amino acids. In the original analysis: Amplifying reference gene primers gave estimates of nucleated cell counts. Sequencing was performed with immunoSEQ multiplex PCR; in TCRdb, only in-frame clones are kept and a portion is missing. V, J and clone size are those of that table, while D and trimming were read from the DNA. The sample includes 200,000 to 250,000 clones, around 90% of them seen just once. In Seattle, patients joined the study during active infection and were tracked longitudinally.

The V call is TRBV19, the J call TRBJ1-4; TRBD1 is a possible D gene (5 bases). Sequencing was done on a sample of peripheral blood. This receptor was identified in a man aged 30 to 39 with COVID-19, enrolled during active disease. DNA of the CDR3: TGTGCCGGGGGGGGAGGAGCAACTAATGAAAAACTGTTTTTT. Translated, it gives CAGGGGATNEKLFF.